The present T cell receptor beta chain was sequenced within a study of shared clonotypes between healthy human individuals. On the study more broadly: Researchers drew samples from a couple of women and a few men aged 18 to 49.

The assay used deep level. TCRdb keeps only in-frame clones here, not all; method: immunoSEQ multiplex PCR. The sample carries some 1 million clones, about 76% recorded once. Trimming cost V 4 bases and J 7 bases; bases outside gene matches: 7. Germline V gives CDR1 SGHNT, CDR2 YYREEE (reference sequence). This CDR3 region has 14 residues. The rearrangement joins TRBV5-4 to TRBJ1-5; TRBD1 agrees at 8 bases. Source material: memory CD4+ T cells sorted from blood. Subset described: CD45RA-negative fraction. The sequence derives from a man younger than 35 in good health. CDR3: CASSAQGAGQPQHF. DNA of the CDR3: TGTGCCAGCAGCGCCCAGGGGGCAGGCCAGCCCCAGCATTTT.